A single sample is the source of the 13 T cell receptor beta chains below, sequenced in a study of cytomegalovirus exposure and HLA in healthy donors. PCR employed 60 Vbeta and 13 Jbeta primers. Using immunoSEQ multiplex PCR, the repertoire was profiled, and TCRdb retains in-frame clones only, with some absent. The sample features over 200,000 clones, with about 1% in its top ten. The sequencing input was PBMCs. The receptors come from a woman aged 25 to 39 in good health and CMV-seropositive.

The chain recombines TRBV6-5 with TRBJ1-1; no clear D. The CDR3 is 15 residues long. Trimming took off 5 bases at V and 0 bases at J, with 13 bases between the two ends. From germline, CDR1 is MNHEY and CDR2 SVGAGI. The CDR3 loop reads CASSLHYALNTEAFF. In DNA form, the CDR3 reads TGTGCCAGCAGTCTCCATTACGCGCTGAACACTGAAGCTTTCTTT.

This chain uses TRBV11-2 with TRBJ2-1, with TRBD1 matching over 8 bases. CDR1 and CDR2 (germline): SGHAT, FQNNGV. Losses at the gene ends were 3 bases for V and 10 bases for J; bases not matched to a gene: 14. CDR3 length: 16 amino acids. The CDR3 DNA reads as TGTGCCAGCAGCTTCGGCCCCGCGGGGACAGGTCGGGAGCAGTTCTTC. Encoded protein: CASSFGPAGTGREQFF.

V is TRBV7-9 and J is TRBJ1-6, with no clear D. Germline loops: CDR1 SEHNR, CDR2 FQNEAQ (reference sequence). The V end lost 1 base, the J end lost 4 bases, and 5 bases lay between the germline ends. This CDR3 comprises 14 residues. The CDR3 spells CASSLEQYNSPLHF. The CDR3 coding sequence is TGTGCCAGCAGCTTAGAACAGTATAATTCACCCCTCCACTTT. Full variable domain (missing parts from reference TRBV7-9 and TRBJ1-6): DTGVSQNPRHKITKRGQNVTFRCDPISEHNRLYWYRQTLGQGPEFLTYFQNEAQLEKSRLLSDRFSAERPKGSFSTLEIQRTEQGDSAMYLCASSLEQYNSPLHFGNGTRLTVT.

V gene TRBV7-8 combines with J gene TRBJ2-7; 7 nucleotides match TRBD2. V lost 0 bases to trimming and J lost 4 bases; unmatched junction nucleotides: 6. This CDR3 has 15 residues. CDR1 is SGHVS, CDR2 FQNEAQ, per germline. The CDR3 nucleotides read TGTGCCAGCAGCTTAGCGAGCGGGATAGGGTACGAGCAGTACTTC. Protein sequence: CASSLASGIGYEQYF.

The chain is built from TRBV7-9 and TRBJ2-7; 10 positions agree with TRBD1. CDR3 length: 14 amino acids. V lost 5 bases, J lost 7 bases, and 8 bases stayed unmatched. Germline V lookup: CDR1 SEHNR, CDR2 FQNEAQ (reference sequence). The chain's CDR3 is CASSTTDRGGEQYF. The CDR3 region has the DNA TGTGCCAGCAGCACAACGGACAGGGGGGGTGAGCAGTACTTC.

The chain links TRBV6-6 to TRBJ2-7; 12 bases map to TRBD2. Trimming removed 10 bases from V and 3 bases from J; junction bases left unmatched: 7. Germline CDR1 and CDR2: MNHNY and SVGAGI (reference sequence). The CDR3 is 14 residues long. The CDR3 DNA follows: TGTGCCACCCTAAGACTAGCGGGAGACTACGAGCAGTACTTC. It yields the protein CATLRLAGDYEQYF.

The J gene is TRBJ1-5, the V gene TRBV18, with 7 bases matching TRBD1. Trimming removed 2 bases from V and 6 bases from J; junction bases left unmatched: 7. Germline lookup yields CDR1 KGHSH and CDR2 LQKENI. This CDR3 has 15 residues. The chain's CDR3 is CASSPRGQGGQPQHF. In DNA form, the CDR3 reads TGTGCCAGCTCACCAAGGGGGCAAGGGGGTCAGCCCCAGCATTTT. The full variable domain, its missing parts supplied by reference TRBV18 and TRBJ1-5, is NAGVMQNPRHLVRRRGQEARLRCSPMKGHSHVYWYRQLPEEGLKFMVYLQKENIIDESGMPKERFSAEFPKEGPSILRIQQVVRGDSAAYFCASSPRGQGGQPQHFGDGTRLSIL.

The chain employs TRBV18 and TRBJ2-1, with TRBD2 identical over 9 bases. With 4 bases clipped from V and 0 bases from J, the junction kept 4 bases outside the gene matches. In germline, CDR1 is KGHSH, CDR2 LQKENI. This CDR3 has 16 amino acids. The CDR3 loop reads CASSRSGSVSYNEQFF. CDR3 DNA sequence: TGTGCCAGCTCACGTAGCGGGAGTGTCTCCTACAATGAGCAGTTCTTC. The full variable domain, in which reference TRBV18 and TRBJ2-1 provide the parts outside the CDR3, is NAGVMQNPRHLVRRRGQEARLRCSPMKGHSHVYWYRQLPEEGLKFMVYLQKENIIDESGMPKERFSAEFPKEGPSILRIQQVVRGDSAAYFCASSRSGSVSYNEQFFGPGTRLTVL.

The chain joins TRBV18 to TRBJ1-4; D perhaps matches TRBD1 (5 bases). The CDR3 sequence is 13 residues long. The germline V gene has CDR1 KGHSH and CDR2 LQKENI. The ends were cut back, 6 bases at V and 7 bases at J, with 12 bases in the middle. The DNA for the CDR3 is TGTGCCAGCTCCCCCGACAGCCTTGAAAAACTGTTTTTT. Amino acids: CASSPDSLEKLFF.

The CDR3 DNA reads TGTGCCAGCACCGCTAGTCCGGTCCGGCAGTACTTC. This encodes CASTASPVRQYF. The rearrangement joins TRBV2 to TRBJ2-7, with D unclear. The V gene lost 7 bases and the J gene lost 9 bases, with 16 bases spanning the gap. Germline V lookup: CDR1 SNHLY, CDR2 FYNNEI. CDR3 length: 12 amino acids.

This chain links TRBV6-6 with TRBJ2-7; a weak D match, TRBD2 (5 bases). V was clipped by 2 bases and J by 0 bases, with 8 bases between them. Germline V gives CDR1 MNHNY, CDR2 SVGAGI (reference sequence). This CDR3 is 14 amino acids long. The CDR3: CASSYMEDSYEQYF. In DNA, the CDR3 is TGTGCCAGCAGTTACATGGAGGACTCCTACGAGCAGTACTTC.

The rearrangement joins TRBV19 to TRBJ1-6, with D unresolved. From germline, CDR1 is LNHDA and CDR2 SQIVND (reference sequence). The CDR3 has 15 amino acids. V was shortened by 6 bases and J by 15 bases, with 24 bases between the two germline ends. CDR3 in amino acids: CASSMKVGGIYLLHF. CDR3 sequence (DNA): TGTGCCAGTAGCATGAAAGTAGGAGGGATATACCTCCTCCACTTT.

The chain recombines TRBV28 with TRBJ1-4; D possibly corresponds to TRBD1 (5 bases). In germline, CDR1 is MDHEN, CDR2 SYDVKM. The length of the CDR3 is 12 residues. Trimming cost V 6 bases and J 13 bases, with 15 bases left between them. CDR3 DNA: TGTGCCAGCAGCATCACCGGCAGGGCACTGTTTTTT. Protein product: CASSITGRALFF.